Listed here is a single T cell receptor beta chain. Its antigen remains unidentified. Healthy bone marrow donors formed the donor group. The CDR3 is 15 amino acids. After removal of 5 bases from V and 5 bases from J, the junction contained 6 bases not matched to a gene. Germline V gives CDR1 SGHTA, CDR2 FQGNSA. The PCR contained 60 Vbeta and 13 Jbeta primers. TCRdb keeps only in-frame clones here, not all; method: immunoSEQ multiplex PCR. The table for this sample gives under 250,000 clones. The data are from a study of cytomegalovirus exposure and HLA in healthy donors. The study's findings and limits: Presence/absence analyses took donor sequencing depth as roughly uniform. Some public TCRs appeared in many individuals, while most sequences were rare.

Sequencing was carried out using PBMCs. This chain joins TRBV7-2 and TRBJ2-4, with 10 bases lining up with TRBD1. This TCR was sampled from a girl under 10 years old in good health and CMV-seropositive. Here the CDR3 reads CASSQTGGPQNIQYF. For the CDR3, the DNA is TGTGCCAGCAGCCAGACAGGGGGCCCCCAAAACATTCAGTACTTC.